These 15 T cell receptor beta chains share one sample of origin, sequenced in a study of CD8+CD57+ T cells in acquired aplastic anemia. Using genomic DNA as the template, TCR beta VDJ and CDR3 profiling was carried out. Each CDR3 protein is one row after TCRdb ran MiXCR on the reads. The sample lists about 110,000 distinct CDR3 sequences; around 53% were seen once. Sequencing input: sorted CD4+, CD8+, or CD8+CD57+ T cells (not recorded which) from PBMCs. These receptors were collected from a human donor in good health, serving as a control.

The V gene is TRBV20-1, the J gene TRBJ2-5, with TRBD1 matching 11 bases. Germline V gene sequence: CDR1 DFQATT, CDR2 SNEGSKA (reference sequence). Trimming took 1 base from V and 9 from J; bases not matched to a gene: 7. The CDR3 contains 14 residues. This CDR3 is CSARGGDRGFAQYF. In DNA form, the CDR3 reads TGCAGTGCTAGAGGGGGGGACAGGGGGTTCGCCCAGTACTTC.

The chain carries TRBV24-1 and TRBJ1-5; TRBD1 matches at 10 bases. Per the germline V gene, CDR1 is KGHDR and CDR2 is SFDVKD. The CDR3 totals 14 residues. Trimming removed 7 bases from V and 4 bases from J; junction bases left unmatched: 3. This chain's CDR3 is CATRAGQGNQPQHF. CDR3 in DNA: TGTGCCACCAGAGCGGGACAGGGGAATCAGCCCCAGCATTTT.

The table lists this clonotype with a few counts. A junction end diverges from the germline sequence, so it may reflect a read error. The V gene is TRBV7-9, the J gene TRBJ1-2; weak D call: TRBD1 (5 bases). Germline loops: CDR1 SEHNR, CDR2 FQNEAQ (reference sequence). The CDR3 loop spans 14 amino acids. CDR3 residues: CANSPGWGDYGYTF. DNA of the CDR3: TGTGCCAACAGCCCCGGTTGGGGCGACTATGGCTACACCTTC.

This clonotype was found a few times. The chain is built from TRBV19 and TRBJ1-5; TRBD1 matches at 7 bases. The V segment lost 6 bases and the J segment 2 bases; nucleotides outside the gene matches: 10. Germline V gene data show CDR1 as LNHDA and CDR2 as SQIVND (reference sequence). The CDR3 totals 16 residues. The CDR3 DNA reads as TGTGCCAGTAGCGTACTCTACAGGGGCGGCAATCAGCCCCAGCATTTT. Translation gives CASSVLYRGGNQPQHF.

Details on this clonotype: The final CDR3 position lacks the conserved phenylalanine or tryptophan, pointing to a likely read error. The chain has TRBV25-1 and TRBJ1-5; D ambiguous. This CDR3 spans 12 amino acids. V was trimmed by 4 bases and J by 1 base, leaving 2 bases between them. CDR1 and CDR2 from the germline V gene are MGHDK and SYGVNS. The CDR3 region has the DNA TGTGCCAGCAGTGGAAGCAATCAGCCCCAGCATTCT. This sequence encodes CASSGSNQPQHS.

This clonotype occurred many times. The V and J genes are TRBV6-2 or TRBV6-3 and TRBJ1-2; maybe TRBD1 (6 bases). The germline CDR1 and CDR2 sequences are MNHEY and SVGEGT. This CDR3 is 15 amino acids long. With 2 bases removed from V and 4 bases from J, the gap between germline ends came to 14 bases. This CDR3 reads CASSYRTGLGYGYTF. As DNA, the CDR3 is TGTGCCAGCAGTTACCGTACAGGGCTAGGCTATGGCTACACCTTC.

The chain has TRBV10-1 and TRBJ2-3; D is possibly TRBD1 (6 bases). Trimming removed 6 bases at V and 0 bases at J, with 19 bases between. The CDR3 covers 17 residues. From germline, CDR1 is WNHNN and CDR2 SYGVQD (reference sequence). The chain's CDR3 is CASRRISKGDSTDTQYF. Written as DNA, the CDR3 is TGCGCCAGCAGACGGATCTCCAAGGGGGACAGCACAGATACGCAGTATTTT.

The chain couples TRBV19 to TRBJ2-5, with unresolved D. This CDR3 region has 12 residues. CDR1 and CDR2 (germline): LNHDA, SQIVND (reference sequence). The V and J ends lost 0 bases and 4 bases respectively, with 3 bases between them. The CDR3 protein is CASSIDRETQYF. The CDR3 coding sequence is TGTGCCAGTAGTATAGATCGAGAGACCCAGTACTTC.

This clonotype has a count of ten or more. This chain uses TRBV2 with TRBJ1-2; no reliable D call. The germline CDR1 and CDR2 sequences are SNHLY and FYNNEI. The CDR3 consists of 15 residues. The V gene lost 1 base and the J gene lost 2 bases, with 11 bases spanning the gap. CDR3 DNA sequence: TGTGCCAGCAGTGAAGGGCGGGAACTGAACTATGGCTACACCTTC. Amino acid sequence: CASSEGRELNYGYTF.

The chain uses TRBV9 and TRBJ1-1, with TRBD1 as a possible D gene (6 bases). V was shortened by 4 bases and J by 6 bases, with 16 bases between the two germline ends. The V gene's germline CDR1 is SGDLS and CDR2 YYNGEE. The CDR3 is 14 amino acids. CDR3 in DNA: TGTGCCAGCAGCTCGGGCCAGGGGAGTCCTGAAGCTTTCTTT. Encoded protein: CASSSGQGSPEAFF.

Many counts were recorded for this clonotype. This chain links TRBV7-3 with TRBJ2-2; 8 positions agree with TRBD1. From germline, CDR1 is SGHTA and CDR2 FQGTGA. The CDR3 is made up of 16 amino acids. The trim removed 0 bases at V and 6 bases at J, leaving 6 bases unmatched. The CDR3, as DNA: TGTGCCAGCAGCTTAACTTCAGGGGGCGTCCCCGGGGAGCTGTTTTTT. Residues: CASSLTSGGVPGELFF.

This clonotype has ten or more counts. The rearrangement uses TRBV4-1 and TRBJ1-1; D is ambiguous. V was trimmed by 3 bases and J by 3 bases, leaving 2 bases between them. CDR1 is MGHRA, CDR2 YSYEKL, per germline. This CDR3 region has 11 residues. The CDR3 protein is CASSHDTEAFF. The CDR3 nucleotides are TGCGCCAGCAGCCATGACACTGAAGCTTTCTTT.

The V and J genes are TRBV5-1 and TRBJ2-7, with D uncertain. V was shortened by 0 bases and J by 5 bases, with 3 bases between the two germline ends. The germline V gene encodes CDR1 SGHRS and CDR2 YFSETQ. This CDR3 is built from 11 residues. The CDR3 DNA follows: TGCGCCAGCAGCTTGGCCAACGAGCAGTACTTC. It yields the protein CASSLANEQYF.

The J gene is TRBJ1-2, the V gene TRBV20-1; the D is unclear. The CDR3 sequence is 11 residues long. V was trimmed by 6 bases and J by 4 bases, leaving 9 bases between them. Germline V gives CDR1 DFQATT, CDR2 SNEGSKA (reference sequence). CDR3 sequence: CSAHQVYGYTF. The CDR3 region has the DNA TGCAGTGCCCATCAGGTCTATGGCTACACCTTC.

The chain has TRBV20-1 and TRBJ1-1, with D unresolved. The CDR3 extends over 13 amino acids. The V and J ends lost 1 base and 2 bases respectively, with 8 bases between them. Germline-derived CDR1 and CDR2 are DFQATT and SNEGSKA (reference sequence). The CDR3 loop is CSARVPINTEAFF. The CDR3 DNA is TGCAGTGCTAGAGTCCCAATTAACACTGAAGCTTTCTTT.